This T cell receptor beta chain was documented in a study of blood T cell repertoires in COVID-19. The CDR3 spans 14 residues. The germline V gene has CDR1 LNHDA and CDR2 SQIVND (reference sequence). The junction had 13 bases not matched to a gene; V was cut back by 9 bases and J by 9 bases. The data were produced by immunoSEQ multiplex PCR, yet TCRdb's version contains in-frame clones alone and is incomplete. The sample lists under 250,000 clones, about 93% occurring once. The chain is built from TRBV19 and TRBJ1-5; TRBD1 matches at 8 bases. Sequenced: peripheral blood. The sequence came from a man between 60 and 75 years old with COVID-19, enrolled during active disease. The CDR3 is CASEGTGSIGPQHF. The DNA for the CDR3 is TGTGCCAGCGAGGGGACAGGTTCAATCGGGCCCCAGCATTTT.